These 23 T cell receptor beta chains were sequenced from one sample in a study of neurological immune-mediated disorders. TCRdb recomputed calls from the 5' RACE reads with MiXCR, one row per CDR3 protein. The sample lists approximately 20,000 distinct CDR3 sequences, 7.5% seen once, with about a sixth in the top ten. The sequenced sample consisted of CD8+ T cells from blood. These receptors were obtained from a woman in her twenties or thirties with HTLV-1-associated myelopathy (HAM/TSP).

This clonotype was observed many times. The gene calls are TRBV7-8 and TRBJ2-7; 9 bases match TRBD2. Per the germline V gene, CDR1 is SGHVS and CDR2 is FQNEAQ. This CDR3 contains 14 residues. Unmatched junction bases numbered 4, after V lost 3 bases and J lost 4 bases. For the CDR3, the DNA is TGTGCCAGCAGCTTTGGCGGGGGGGCTTACGAGCAGTACTTC. Its translation is CASSFGGGAYEQYF.

The table lists this clonotype with many counts. This chain links TRBV3-1 with TRBJ2-3; D is undetermined. V was clipped by 4 bases and J by 0 bases, with 14 bases between them. The CDR3 loop spans 16 amino acids. The germline gives CDR1 LGHDT, CDR2 YNNKEL (reference sequence). The DNA of the CDR3 is TGTGCCAGCAGCCCCGGGTACCAATTTAGCACAGATACGCAGTATTTT. Protein sequence: CASSPGYQFSTDTQYF.

This clonotype was seen ten or more times. The chain combines TRBV2 with TRBJ2-1; TRBD2 aligns across 10 bases. CDR3 length: 16 residues. Germline V lookup: CDR1 SNHLY, CDR2 FYNNEI. V shed 0 bases and J 6 bases; nucleotides not matched to a gene: 5. CDR3 coding DNA: TGTGCCAGCAGTGAAGCGCTAGCGGGGGTACTCAATGAGCAGTTCTTC. It encodes CASSEALAGVLNEQFF.

This clonotype was recorded at least ten times. This rearrangement joins TRBV10-3 to TRBJ2-3, with D possibly matching TRBD1 (6 bases). This CDR3 has 15 residues. The germline V and J ends were trimmed by 0 bases and 3 bases, with 10 bases remaining between them. Germline CDR1 ENHRY, CDR2 SYGVKD. The CDR3 protein is CAISESNRETDTQYF. DNA of the CDR3: TGTGCCATCAGTGAGTCGAACAGGGAGACAGATACGCAGTATTTT.

This clonotype was picked up many times. V is TRBV5-1 and J is TRBJ2-3; TRBD2 matches at 7 bases. CDR1 is SGHRS and CDR2 is YFSETQ in the germline V gene. The CDR3 sequence is 14 residues long. The J segment lost 3 bases and the V segment lost 5 bases, leaving 6 bases of the junction unmatched. In DNA form, the CDR3 reads TGCGCCAGCAGGGCGGGGGAGTTAACAGATACGCAGTATTTT. This codes for CASRAGELTDTQYF.

The table lists this clonotype with many counts. The chain links TRBV7-8 to TRBJ2-3, with 9 bases matching TRBD2. CDR3 length equals 20 residues. V trimming: 2 bases; J trimming: 6 bases; junction bases outside the gene matches: 21. Germline CDR1 is SGHVS and CDR2 is FQNEAQ. The CDR3 sequence: CASSLWGVRGGHPKQDTQYF. The CDR3 nucleotides are TGTGCCAGCAGCTTATGGGGTGTGCGGGGGGGCCACCCGAAACAGGATACGCAGTATTTT. Supplemented by reference TRBV7-8 and TRBJ2-3, the full variable domain reads GAGVSQSPRYKVAKRGQDVALRCDPISGHVSLFWYQQALGQGPEFLTYFQNEAQLDKSGLPSDRFFAERPEGSVSTLKIQRTQQEDSAVYLCASSLWGVRGGHPKQDTQYFGPGTRLTVL.

This clonotype has a count of ten or more. The chain recombines TRBV30 with TRBJ2-7; the match to TRBD1 covers 7 bases. The CDR3 contains 18 residues. Germline lookup yields CDR1 GTSNPN and CDR2 SVGIG (reference sequence). V was clipped by 3 bases and J by 3 bases; unmatched bases: 20. The CDR3 DNA reads as TGTGCCTGGAGGCTTGTGACAGGGTCTCTACCTCGTGTCTACGAGCAGTACTTC. It translates to CAWRLVTGSLPRVYEQYF.

The chain carries TRBV11-3 and TRBJ1-3, with D perhaps matching TRBD1 (5 bases). CDR1 and CDR2 from the germline V gene are SGHNT and YENEEA. The CDR3 length is 16 residues. Trimming cost V 5 bases and J 0 bases, with 14 bases left between them. CDR3 DNA sequence: TGTGCCAGCAGCCCCTCAGACAGAAGCTCTGGAAACACCATATATTTT. Its translation is CASSPSDRSSGNTIYF.

This clonotype was picked up many times. V and J are TRBV29-1 and TRBJ2-7; 7 nucleotides align to TRBD1. The CDR3 runs 13 residues. Germline V gene lookup returns CDR1 SQVTM and CDR2 ANQGSEA. J was trimmed by 4 bases and V by 7 bases; bases with no gene match: 10. In DNA, the CDR3 is TGCAGCGCAAAGACAGGGTTAAGGTACGAGCAGTACTTC. This sequence encodes CSAKTGLRYEQYF.

The sample holds many counts of this clonotype. This chain links TRBV18 with TRBJ1-1, with D uncertain. V was clipped by 1 base and J by 4 bases, with 13 bases between them. Germline V gene data show CDR1 as KGHSH and CDR2 as LQKENI. The CDR3 loop spans 15 amino acids. CDR3 region: CASSPRREWGTEAFF. In nucleotides, the CDR3 is TGTGCCAGCTCACCACGGAGGGAATGGGGCACTGAAGCTTTCTTT.

In this sample, this clonotype is medium-sized. The J gene is TRBJ1-5, the V gene TRBV5-1, with unresolved D. Germline V gives CDR1 SGHRS, CDR2 YFSETQ. This CDR3 spans 15 amino acids. V was pared by 4 bases and J by 0 bases, with 11 bases between. CDR3 in DNA: TGCGCCAGCAGCCCCGTCGACACTAGCAATCAGCCCCAGCATTTT. It codes for CASSPVDTSNQPQHF.

This clonotype was seen at least ten times. CDR3 loop: CSAVERGGMTYEQYF. The CDR3, as DNA: TGCAGCGCCGTTGAGCGGGGGGGCATGACCTACGAGCAGTACTTC. The chain uses TRBV20-1 and TRBJ2-7; 10 bases line up with TRBD2. The CDR3 contains 15 residues. CDR1 is DFQATT and CDR2 is SNEGSKA in the germline V gene (reference sequence).

In its sample, this clonotype is medium-sized. This chain joins TRBV5-1 and TRBJ1-2, with 9 positions matching TRBD1. CDR1 is SGHRS, CDR2 YFSETQ, per germline. CDR3 length: 16 residues. V trimming: 4 bases; J trimming: 4 bases; junction bases outside the gene matches: 11. The CDR3, as DNA: TGCGCCAGCAGCCCCTACGACAGGGGGTTTTCCTATGGCTACACCTTC. This translates into CASSPYDRGFSYGYTF.

This clonotype was recorded many times. This rearrangement joins TRBV7-9 to TRBJ2-3, with unresolved D. Trimming removed 5 bases at V and 4 bases at J, with 16 bases between. Germline CDR1 and CDR2: SEHNR and FQNEAQ (reference sequence). This CDR3 is built from 15 residues. The DNA of the CDR3 is TGTGCCAGCAGCCCCACAAGTTCAATCGCAGATACGCAGTATTTT. Protein product: CASSPTSSIADTQYF.

This clonotype was detected many times. The chain combines TRBV7-6 with TRBJ1-4, with TRBD1 as a possible D gene (6 bases). With 5 bases removed from V and 2 bases from J, the gap between germline ends came to 15 bases. Germline V CDR1 and CDR2: SGHVS, FNYEAQ. The CDR3 spans 16 residues. The CDR3 sequence is CASSPQGKGTNEKLFF. Written as DNA, the CDR3 is TGTGCCAGCAGCCCTCAGGGGAAAGGGACTAATGAAAAACTGTTTTTT.

This clonotype appeared many times. DNA for the CDR3: TGCAGCGTTGAGACAGGGTCGGGATCCTACGAGCAGTACTTC. Translated, it gives CSVETGSGSYEQYF. The rearrangement joins TRBV29-1 to TRBJ2-7; TRBD1 matches at 7 bases. The CDR3 length is 14 residues. Germline values: CDR1 SQVTM, CDR2 ANQGSEA. With 3 bases clipped from V and 1 base from J, the junction kept 6 bases outside the gene matches.

The table lists this clonotype with many counts. The J gene is TRBJ1-5, the V gene TRBV6-5, with no clear D. This CDR3 region has 13 residues. CDR1 MNHEY and CDR2 SVGAGI come from the germline V gene. V was shortened by 4 bases and J by 0 bases, with 4 bases between the two germline ends. CDR3 sequence (DNA): TGTGCCAGCAGTTCCCTTAGCAATCAGCCCCAGCATTTT. Translation: CASSSLSNQPQHF.

V is TRBV5-1 and J is TRBJ2-1; D call uncertain. Germline loops: CDR1 SGHRS, CDR2 YFSETQ. This CDR3 is 11 amino acids long. Trimming left V 3 bases short and J 8 bases short, with 6 bases between. CDR3 DNA: TGCGCCAGCAGCTACAGAGATGAGCAGTTCTTC. It codes for CASSYRDEQFF.

Ten or more counts support this clonotype. The chain joins TRBV2 to TRBJ1-2; D call uncertain. The CDR3 loop spans 13 amino acids. The germline V and J ends were trimmed by 3 bases and 7 bases, with 12 bases remaining between them. Germline V gene sequence: CDR1 SNHLY, CDR2 FYNNEI. The CDR3 spells CASSDSGGVGYTF. The CDR3 DNA reads TGTGCCAGCAGTGATTCCGGTGGGGTTGGCTACACCTTC.

This clonotype came up many times. The rearrangement uses TRBV11-3 and TRBJ2-3; D is possibly TRBD2 (5 bases). Trimming pared 1 base from V and 2 bases from J, leaving 10 bases between. This CDR3 has 15 residues. Germline V gene lookup returns CDR1 SGHNT and CDR2 YENEEA. This chain's CDR3 is CASSLAKRITDTQYF. The CDR3, as DNA: TGTGCCAGCAGCTTAGCGAAGCGGATCACAGATACGCAGTATTTT.

The V call is TRBV5-1, the J call TRBJ2-7; D may be TRBD1 (5 bases). V gave up 5 bases and J gave up 6 bases, with 15 bases separating them. In germline, CDR1 is SGHRS, CDR2 YFSETQ. The CDR3 length is 13 residues. The CDR3 spells CASSERKGFEQYF. CDR3 coding DNA: TGCGCCAGCAGTGAAAGAAAGGGGTTCGAGCAGTACTTC.

In this sample, this clonotype turned up a few times. This rearrangement joins TRBV20-1 to TRBJ1-1; a weak D match, TRBD1 (6 bases). CDR1 is DFQATT and CDR2 is SNEGSKA in the germline V gene (reference sequence). With 3 bases removed from V and 7 bases from J, the gap between germline ends came to 18 bases. The CDR3 length is 14 residues. CDR3 DNA: TGCAGTGCTAGCGAGACAGGTGATAGCGTTGAAGCTTTCTTT. Protein sequence: CSASETGDSVEAFF.

There are many counts of this clonotype. J is TRBJ2-1 and V is TRBV3-1; 8 positions agree with TRBD1. V shed 5 bases, J shed 4 bases, and the junction held 7 bases outside the gene matches. Germline loops: CDR1 LGHDT, CDR2 YNNKEL (reference sequence). The CDR3 is made up of 15 amino acids. The CDR3 coding sequence is TGTGCCAGCAGCGATACAGGGGGAAGTTACAATGAGCAGTTCTTC. Protein sequence: CASSDTGGSYNEQFF.